One and the same sample provided the 20 T cell receptor beta chains below, sequenced in a study of blood T cells in healthy people across ages. Combining a sample-barcoded 5' primer with a J-beta primer mix, a second PCR ran for roughly 6 to 12 cycles. MiXCR, run by TCRdb on the 5' RACE reads, gives a single entry per CDR3 protein. The sample records 2 million or so distinct CDR3 sequences, roughly 52% being singletons. Sequenced sample: blood. These receptors all come from a woman in her thirties or forties in good health.

A remark on this clonotype: One junction end does not reproduce the germline sequence, and a read error may be involved. V usage is TRBV7-2 and J usage is TRBJ2-3; 8 bases are shared with TRBD2. The CDR3 is made up of 15 amino acids. Germline assignment: CDR1 SGHTA and CDR2 FQGNSA. The CDR3 DNA reads TGTGCCGGCAGCCCAATCGGGGGGGCTATAGATACGCAGTATTTT. Translating it yields CAGSPIGGAIDTQYF.

The CDR3 reads CASSRTGGWTDTQYF. CDR3 DNA: TGTGCCAGCAGCAGGACAGGGGGATGGACAGATACGCAGTATTTT. This chain connects TRBV21-1 to TRBJ2-3; the table names TRBD1, a call not compared with the DNA. TRBV21-1 represents a pseudogene. The CDR3 covers 15 residues.

The chain employs TRBV6-2 or TRBV6-3 and TRBJ1-2; no clear D gene. Germline V CDR1 and CDR2: MNHEY, SVGEGT. Trimming removed 6 bases at V and 0 bases at J, with 11 bases between. CDR3 length: 14 residues. CDR3 DNA sequence: TGTGCCAGCAGCGCGGGGATAGCTAACTATGGCTACACCTTC. It is translated as CASSAGIANYGYTF.

The rearrangement joins TRBV4-3 to TRBJ2-3, with 15 bases matching TRBD2. The V gene end was trimmed by 3 bases and the J gene end by 6 bases; junction bases not matched to a gene: 16. The CDR3 totals 20 residues. CDR1 is LGHNA, CDR2 YSLEER, per germline. CDR3 bases: TGCGCCAGCAGCCATGTCCGGGGACTAGCGGGGGGCCCCATCGTCGATACGCAGTATTTT. This translates into CASSHVRGLAGGPIVDTQYF.

This clonotype was found a few times. The rearrangement links TRBV11-2 to TRBJ2-7, with TRBD1 as a possible D gene (5 bases). Germline-derived CDR1 and CDR2 are SGHAT and FQNNGV. Trimming shortened V by 5 bases and J by 5 bases, and 10 bases separated the two germline ends. The CDR3 covers 12 residues. The CDR3 coding sequence is TGTGCCAGCAGCGCCCAGGGTGACGAGCAGTACTTC. Translation gives CASSAQGDEQYF.

The V gene is TRBV6-2 or TRBV6-3, the J gene TRBJ2-7; 11 positions match TRBD2. The CDR3 covers 15 residues. Germline V lookup: CDR1 MNHEY, CDR2 SVGEGT. With V trimmed by 4 bases and J by 4 bases, 6 bases remained unmatched. The CDR3 DNA sequence: TGTGCCAGCAGTTCCCCACTAGCGGGGGAATACGAGCAGTACTTC. Translation gives CASSSPLAGEYEQYF.

The gene calls are TRBV6-5 and TRBJ2-2, with D possibly being TRBD1 (6 bases). Trimming left V 8 bases short and J 7 bases short, with 14 bases between. Germline loops: CDR1 MNHEY, CDR2 SVGAGI. The CDR3 loop spans 13 amino acids. The CDR3 nucleotides read TGTGCCAGCTATCCAGGGGCTGGCGGGGAGCTGTTTTTT. Protein sequence: CASYPGAGGELFF.

V and J are TRBV12-3 or TRBV12-4 and TRBJ1-6, with 7 bases that match TRBD1. The CDR3 totals 15 residues. V was pared by 2 bases and J by 9 bases, with 7 bases of the junction left unmatched. CDR3 DNA sequence: TGTGCCAGCAGTTTAAGCAGGGGGGGAGCTTCACCCCTCCACTTT. Translating it yields CASSLSRGGASPLHF.

The chain recombines TRBV7-8 with TRBJ2-1; D possibly corresponds to TRBD1 (5 bases). V dropped 0 bases and J dropped 0 bases, with 12 bases sitting between them. This CDR3 comprises 17 residues. CDR1 is SGHVS, CDR2 FQNEAQ, per germline. Written as DNA, the CDR3 is TGTGCCAGCAGCTTAGCGGCAGGGCCGAACTCCTACAATGAGCAGTTCTTC. Amino acids: CASSLAAGPNSYNEQFF.

The chain carries TRBV20-1 and TRBJ2-5; D may be TRBD2 (5 bases). Matching the DNA end better, TRBJ2-7 makes the J call doubtful. The CDR3 sequence is 15 residues long. The germline CDR1 and CDR2 sequences are DFQATT and SNEGSKA (reference sequence). In DNA, the CDR3 is TGCAGTGCTAGTTGGAGCAGGACTCCTTCCTACGAGCAGTACTTC. It codes for CSASWSRTPSYEQYF.

This clonotype was seen a handful of times. This chain uses TRBV25-1 with TRBJ1-2; no definite D call. Deletions cut 7 bases from V and 1 base from J, with 13 bases between. Germline V gene sequence: CDR1 MGHDK, CDR2 SYGVNS. This CDR3 is 14 amino acids long. The CDR3 sequence is CASTPFGDNYGYTF. CDR3 coding DNA: TGTGCCAGCACCCCATTCGGAGATAACTATGGCTACACCTTC.

The CDR3 DNA follows: TGTGCCAGCAGCTTTGGCAGGATCGGGTCCACAGATACGCAGTATTTT. Translated, it gives CASSFGRIGSTDTQYF. The chain couples TRBV11-3 to TRBJ2-3; no clear D gene. V was trimmed by 3 bases and J by 2 bases, leaving 15 bases between them. This CDR3 region has 16 residues. CDR1 SGHNT and CDR2 YENEEA come from the germline V gene.

The genes are TRBV12-3 or TRBV12-4 and TRBJ2-3, with D possibly being TRBD2 (6 bases). V was shortened by 3 bases and J by 5 bases, with 21 bases between the two germline ends. The CDR3 loop spans 17 amino acids. The CDR3 here is CASSFPIGLAGKDTQYF. As DNA, the CDR3 is TGTGCCAGCAGTTTCCCCATAGGCCTTGCGGGGAAAGATACGCAGTATTTT.

The genes are TRBV5-6 and TRBJ2-4; D tentatively fits TRBD1 or TRBD2 (5 bases each). The J call may not be correct, given that the DNA end is closer to TRBJ2-7. The CDR3 runs to 14 residues. Germline values: CDR1 SGHDT, CDR2 YYEEEE. The CDR3 nucleotides read TGTGCCAGCAGCTTTCAGCCGGGACCGGGCGAGCAGTACTTC. It specifies CASSFQPGPGEQYF.

The CDR3 here is CASSLGGPAISYEQYF. The CDR3 nucleotides are TGCGCCAGCAGCCTAGGTGGGCCAGCGATCTCCTACGAGCAGTACTTC. The chain joins TRBV4-3 to TRBJ2-7; unclear D gene. With 4 bases removed from V and 0 bases from J, the gap between germline ends came to 16 bases. CDR3 length: 16 amino acids. Germline V gene sequence: CDR1 LGHNA, CDR2 YSLEER.

The V call is TRBV7-9, the J call TRBJ1-4; perhaps TRBD1 as D (5 bases). The CDR3 loop spans 17 amino acids. Per the germline V gene, CDR1 is SEHNR and CDR2 is FQNEAQ (reference sequence). V dropped 2 bases and J dropped 8 bases, with 21 bases sitting between them. The CDR3 loop is CASSLSPGRILSEKLFF. The CDR3, as DNA: TGTGCCAGCAGCTTATCCCCGGGACGGATTCTTTCGGAAAAACTGTTTTTT.

J is TRBJ1-1 and V is TRBV5-1; 7 bases align to TRBD1. Germline loops: CDR1 SGHRS, CDR2 YFSETQ. The CDR3 length is 15 residues. Trimming cost V 2 bases and J 4 bases; bases outside gene matches: 8. CDR3 bases: TGCGCCAGCAGCTTACTACCGGGACAGAGCACTGAAGCTTTCTTT. It yields the protein CASSLLPGQSTEAFF.

The chain uses TRBV29-1 and TRBJ2-1, with 8 nucleotides matching TRBD1. The CDR3 consists of 15 residues. Per the germline V gene, CDR1 is SQVTM and CDR2 is ANQGSEA. The ends lost 6 bases at V and 0 bases at J; junction bases unmatched: 7. CDR3 sequence: CSVADRAGSYNEQFF. DNA for the CDR3: TGCAGCGTCGCGGACAGGGCGGGCTCCTACAATGAGCAGTTCTTC.

This clonotype was observed a handful of times. The rearrangement uses TRBV7-2 and TRBJ2-3; a possible D gene is TRBD2 (5 bases). Germline CDR1 and CDR2: SGHTA and FQGNSA. The CDR3 is 14 amino acids. The ends were cut back, 6 bases at V and 1 base at J, with 11 bases in the middle. CDR3 DNA: TGTGCCAGCAGTTTAAACGGGGGCACAGATACGCAGTATTTT. Its protein is CASSLNGGTDTQYF.

On this clonotype itself: Its ends do not fully match the called genes, so a read error is possible. V is TRBV12-3 or TRBV12-4 and J is TRBJ2-1, with D hard to call. The CDR3 extends over 15 amino acids. CDR3 coding DNA: TGTGCCAGCAGACCCCCGGTGGCGGATTACAATGAGCCGTTCTTC. Its translation: CASRPPVADYNEPFF.